These 19 T cell receptor beta chains came from one sample sequenced in a study of T cell repertoires in cytomegalovirus infection. TCRdb reanalysed the reads using MiXCR and keeps one entry per CDR3 protein. The sample shows about 110,000 distinct CDR3 sequences, roughly a tenth of them seen only once. For these receptors, no antigen is known. The sample was PBMCs, sequenced either directly or after in vitro stimulation (not recorded which). These receptor sequences come from a human donor in good health (CMV status not recorded). Some clones in this sample may be carry-over from other donors' samples.

Only a few counts were recorded for this clonotype. The J gene is TRBJ1-1, the V gene TRBV11-2; 7 nucleotides line up with TRBD1. Unmatched junction bases numbered 7, after V lost 5 bases and J lost 1 base. The CDR3 sequence is 15 residues long. CDR1 is SGHAT and CDR2 is FQNNGV in the germline V gene. CDR3 bases: TGTGCCAGCAGCCAGGGGACAGTTAAGAACACTGAAGCTTTCTTT. Its protein is CASSQGTVKNTEAFF.

In this sample, this clonotype turned up many times. The chain links TRBV29-1 to TRBJ2-1; D is unclear. Deletions cut 3 bases from V and 11 bases from J, with 29 bases between. Germline CDR1 SQVTM, CDR2 ANQGSEA. This CDR3 is built from 17 residues. As DNA, the CDR3 is TGCAGCGTTGAGGCATTCCAGGCGCTCCGGGCCCCTGGGAAGCAGTTCTTC. Amino acids: CSVEAFQALRAPGKQFF.

The chain combines TRBV24-1 with TRBJ2-7; 8 nucleotides line up with TRBD1. V lost 2 bases, J lost 0 bases, and 2 bases stayed unmatched. The germline CDR1 and CDR2 sequences are KGHDR and SFDVKD. The CDR3 is 15 amino acids. The CDR3 DNA sequence: TGTGCCACCAGTGATTACGGACAGGGCTCCTACGAGCAGTACGTC. This codes for CATSDYGQGSYEQYV.

This clonotype appeared many times. The rearrangement links TRBV12-3 or TRBV12-4 to TRBJ2-3, with D perhaps TRBD1 or TRBD2 (5 bases each). The V end was cut by 7 bases, the J end by 4 bases, with 30 bases between. This CDR3 spans 19 amino acids. In DNA, the CDR3 is TGTGCCAGCACTAAGATCATCCGGGGCCTTAAATTCGGCCCAGATACGCAGTATTTT. Amino acids: CASTKIIRGLKFGPDTQYF.

This clonotype was seen many times. The chain recombines TRBV12-3 or TRBV12-4 with TRBJ2-1; 8 bases fit TRBD2. Trimming took 5 bases from V and 9 from J; bases not matched to a gene: 12. The CDR3 is 15 amino acids. The CDR3 coding sequence is TGTGCCAGCAGTCCCCCCGGGACTAGTAATAGTGAGCAGTTCTTC. It encodes CASSPPGTSNSEQFF.

This clonotype was picked up many times. This sequence joins TRBV4-1 and TRBJ1-2; TRBD1 agrees at 7 bases. The CDR3 has 15 amino acids. Germline loops: CDR1 MGHRA, CDR2 YSYEKL. Trimming cost V 1 base and J 1 base; bases outside gene matches: 3. CDR3 sequence: CASSQVQGNNYGYTF. CDR3 sequence (DNA): TGCGCCAGCAGCCAAGTACAGGGGAATAACTATGGCTACACCTTC.

This clonotype was picked up a small number of times. The chain carries TRBV5-4 and TRBJ2-7, with TRBD2 matching 7 bases. The germline V gene has CDR1 SGHNT and CDR2 YYREEE (reference sequence). V dropped 0 bases and J dropped 0; count of bases not matched to a gene: 3. The CDR3 is made up of 15 amino acids. Here the CDR3 reads CASSLAGGSSYEQYF. CDR3 nucleotides: TGTGCCAGCAGCTTGGCGGGGGGTAGCTCCTACGAGCAGTACTTC. Looking up the rest from reference TRBV5-4 and TRBJ2-7 gives the full variable domain: ETGVTQSPTHLIKTRGQQVTLRCSSQSGHNTVSWYQQALGQGPQFIFQYYREEENGRGNFPPRFSGLQFPNYSSELNVNALELDDSALYLCASSLAGGSSYEQYFGPGTRLTVT.

Only a few counts were recorded for this clonotype. J is TRBJ1-1 and V is TRBV30; 7 bases align to TRBD1. After removal of 5 bases from V and 5 bases from J, the junction contained 8 bases not matched to a gene. The CDR3 runs 13 residues. The V gene's germline CDR1 is GTSNPN and CDR2 SVGIG (reference sequence). The CDR3 is CAWGKGARTEAFF. CDR3 coding DNA: TGTGCCTGGGGAAAGGGGGCGCGAACTGAAGCTTTCTTT.

The rearrangement joins TRBV29-1 to TRBJ2-2, with 12 bases fitting TRBD2. V lost 5 bases, J lost 7 bases, and 8 bases stayed unmatched. CDR3 length: 15 residues. The germline CDR1 and CDR2 sequences are SQVTM and ANQGSEA. CDR3 sequence (DNA): TGCAGCGTTTCTAGCGGGAGGGCCTTGGGCGGGGAGCTGTTTTTT. This codes for CSVSSGRALGGELFF.

The chain couples TRBV12-5 to TRBJ2-2; D unresolved. Between the trimmed V and J ends, which lost 1 base and 6 bases, there was a span of 12 bases. CDR1 is LGHNT, CDR2 FRNRAP, per germline. The CDR3 covers 15 residues. The CDR3 spells CASGLESGIAGELFF. The CDR3 nucleotides are TGTGCTAGTGGTTTGGAATCAGGTATCGCCGGGGAGCTGTTTTTT.

The chain combines TRBV29-1 with TRBJ2-1; D not resolved. The CDR3 extends over 11 amino acids. The germline V gene encodes CDR1 SQVTM and CDR2 ANQGSEA. V was cut by 3 bases and J by 4 bases, with 4 bases left in between. The CDR3 reads CSVDRYNEQFF. CDR3 nucleotides: TGCAGCGTTGATAGGTACAATGAGCAGTTCTTC.

There are a few counts of this clonotype. This chain joins TRBV9 and TRBJ2-5; D possibly corresponds to TRBD1 (5 bases). Looked up from germline, CDR1 is SGDLS and CDR2 is YYNGEE. The CDR3 runs to 17 residues. Between the trimmed V and J ends, which lost 4 bases and 1 base, there was a span of 20 bases. CDR3 loop: CASSPHEAGHVQETQYF. The CDR3 DNA reads as TGTGCCAGCAGCCCCCACGAGGCAGGGCACGTCCAAGAGACCCAGTACTTC.

In this sample, this clonotype turned up many times. The chain couples TRBV10-3 to TRBJ1-5; D is unresolved. Germline CDR1 is ENHRY and CDR2 is SYGVKD. Trimming removed 4 bases from V and 7 bases from J, with 23 bases in between. This CDR3 is 17 amino acids long. DNA of the CDR3: TGTGCCATCAGTGCCGGTCCGGGTTCACAGATGGAGCAGCCCCAGCATTTT. This gives the protein CAISAGPGSQMEQPQHF.

This clonotype was observed at least ten times. This rearrangement joins TRBV7-2 to TRBJ2-3; TRBD1 aligns across 8 bases. Germline loops: CDR1 SGHTA, CDR2 FQGNSA. The junction had 14 bases not matched to a gene; V was cut back by 7 bases and J by 5 bases. This CDR3 has 16 amino acids. DNA for the CDR3: TGTGCCAGCACCAATGACTGGACAGGGCTGGGAGATACGCAGTATTTT. Translated, it gives CASTNDWTGLGDTQYF.

The chain recombines TRBV28 with TRBJ2-3, with TRBD2 matching over 9 bases. V shed 2 bases, J shed 6 bases, and the junction held 6 bases outside the gene matches. Germline V gene lookup returns CDR1 MDHEN and CDR2 SYDVKM. There are 15 residues in the CDR3. In DNA form, the CDR3 reads TGTGCCAGCAGTTTACCGGGACTAGCTGGGGATACGCAGTATTTT. This encodes CASSLPGLAGDTQYF.

The rearrangement links TRBV6-2 or TRBV6-3 to TRBJ2-1; no reliable D call. V lost 6 bases and J lost 1, with 16 bases in between. Germline V lookup: CDR1 MNHEY, CDR2 SVGEGT. The CDR3 is 16 amino acids. The CDR3 DNA sequence: TGTGCCAGCAGCCAGACCCCTTTGGGGTCCTACAATGAGCAGTTCTTC. Amino acids: CASSQTPLGSYNEQFF.

The rearrangement joins TRBV5-3 to TRBJ2-4; 7 bases agree with TRBD1. TRBV5-3 is an ORF, with its function uncertain. CDR3 length equals 10 residues. Trimming took 3 bases from V and 12 from J; bases not matched to a gene: 0. The CDR3 sequence is CARSWDSQYF. The CDR3 region has the DNA TGTGCCAGAAGCTGGGACAGTCAGTACTTC.

The chain has TRBV7-8 and TRBJ2-7; D unclear. V was clipped by 3 bases and J by 1 base, with 13 bases between them. The CDR3 is 15 amino acids. Germline V gene sequence: CDR1 SGHVS, CDR2 FQNEAQ. Written as DNA, the CDR3 is TGTGCCAGCAGCTTGGGCCCGAGTTTTTCCTACGAGCAGTACTTC. It specifies CASSLGPSFSYEQYF.

This clonotype was counted many times. This chain uses TRBV12-3 or TRBV12-4 with TRBJ2-2, with D unresolved. The V and J ends lost 3 bases and 5 bases respectively, with 7 bases between them. This CDR3 spans 13 amino acids. CDR3 sequence: CASSFLTTGELFF. As DNA, the CDR3 is TGTGCCAGCAGTTTTCTTACGACCGGGGAGCTGTTTTTT.